The following is a T cell receptor (beta chain) sequence with its context. Antigen: not known. Primers: 60 Vbeta forward and 13 Jbeta reverse. Repertoires were generated with immunoSEQ multiplex PCR, while TCRdb's copy carries only in-frame clones and drops some. The table shows over 40,000 clones, with more than 60% occurring only once. The data were taken from a study of cytomegalovirus exposure and HLA in healthy donors. Study observations and caveats: Investigators reported approximately 150 TCR beta chains as tied to cytomegalovirus. An analysis was carried out at a later point. It showed that HLA-associated TCR beta chains were more clonally expanded than equally common non-associated chains.

Germline V lookup: CDR1 MNHEY, CDR2 SVGAGI. CDR3 length: 13 residues. V dropped 6 bases and J dropped 7; count of bases not matched to a gene: 3. The sample comprised PBMCs. The chain is built from TRBV6-5 and TRBJ2-3; 11 positions match TRBD2. The receptor's source is a woman in her thirties or forties in good health and CMV-seropositive. CDR3 residues: CASRTSGENTQYF. CDR3 bases: TGTGCCAGCAGGACTAGCGGGGAAAATACGCAGTATTTT.